The rows below give T cell receptor beta chains drawn from one sample of a study of blood T cells in healthy people across ages. TCRdb passed the 5' RACE reads through MiXCR, listing each CDR3 protein once. This table holds some 890,000 distinct CDR3 sequences, 29% found once. The same sample was also studied in work on T cells of mothers and their children.

The sample consisted of blood. These receptors all come from a middle-aged woman in good health. The CDR3 runs from the conserved cysteine through the conserved F or W. Each record gives: J gene, D gene, clone size, V gene, CDR3 protein, CDR3 DNA. A D gene is named only where the DNA matches it firmly. Some rows have no size entry. The others give once, few or many, or a class for an expanded clone.

TRBJ1-2 . once TRBV12-3/TRBV12-4 CASSHRDNYGYTF TGTGCCAGCAGTCATAGAGATAACTATGGCTACACCTTC
TRBJ1-1 . . TRBV20-1 CSAQERRNTEVFF TGCAGTGCCCAGGAGCGGCGGAACACTGAAGTTTTCTTT
TRBJ2-7 . many TRBV5-4 CASSLPPRFEQYF TGTGCCAGCAGCTTGCCCCCTAGGTTCGAGCAGTACTTC
TRBJ2-1 . few TRBV29-1 CSVVQGFHFSYNEQFF TGCAGCGTTGTACAGGGATTTCATTTCTCCTACAATGAGCAGTTCTTC
TRBJ2-2 TRBD2 . TRBV11-2 CASSPQWVAGGNTGELFF TGTGCCAGCAGCCCGCAATGGGTAGCGGGGGGGAACACCGGGGAGCTGTTTTTT
TRBJ1-6 . . TRBV14 CASSPTFLSPLHF TGTGCCAGCAGCCCGACCTTCTTGTCGCCCCTCCACTTT
TRBJ1-4 . few TRBV15 CATSRGSAGDIEKLFF TGTGCCACCAGCAGAGGGTCAGCAGGGGATATTGAAAAACTGTTTTTT
TRBJ1-5 TRBD1 once TRBV12-3/TRBV12-4 CASSLSGQGSNQPQHF TGTGCCAGCAGTTTGTCGGGACAGGGTAGCAATCAGCCCCAGCATTTT
TRBJ2-1 . . TRBV24-1 CATSDSPAGYRNEQFF TGTGCCACCAGTGATTCACCCGCAGGCTACCGGAATGAGCAGTTCTTC
TRBJ1-5 . few TRBV20-1 CSASYRLRPLGNQPQHF TGCAGTGCTAGTTACAGGCTTCGCCCCTTGGGCAATCAGCCCCAGCATTTT
TRBJ1-5 TRBD1 few TRBV18 CASSKDRAQGPQHF TGTGCCAGCTCCAAGGACAGGGCCCAAGGGCCCCAGCATTTT
TRBJ2-3 . few TRBV20-1 CSARDPVWGSTDTQYF TGCAGTGCTAGAGATCCCGTGTGGGGAAGCACAGATACGCAGTATTTT
TRBJ2-1 . few TRBV28 CASQALTESSYNEQFF TGTGCCAGCCAGGCCTTGACGGAGAGCTCCTACAATGAGCAGTTCTTC
TRBJ2-7 . few TRBV5-1 CASSAGRSSYEQYF TGCGCCAGCAGCGCCGGCCGGAGCTCCTACGAGCAGTACTTC
TRBJ2-3 . many TRBV18 CASAGGAFTDTQYF TGTGCCAGCGCTGGGGGGGCCTTTACAGATACGCAGTATTTT
TRBJ1-2 TRBD1 few TRBV7-2 CASSLDAGGIPNYGYTF TGTGCCAGCAGCTTAGACGCAGGGGGCATCCCTAACTATGGCTACACCTTC
TRBJ2-1 . . TRBV29-1 CSVDISGGTEQFF TGCAGCGTTGATATTTCGGGGGGCACTGAGCAGTTCTTC
TRBJ2-5 TRBD1 many TRBV12-3/TRBV12-4 CASSSATGTGGTTKTQYF TGTGCCAGCAGTTCCGCGACCGGGACAGGGGGCACAACAAAGACCCAGTACTTC
TRBJ1-6 . few TRBV12-3/TRBV12-4 CASSQGGLTYNSPLHF TGTGCCAGCAGCCAAGGGGGGCTCACCTATAATTCACCCCTCCACTTT
TRBJ1-1 . . TRBV7-9 CASSRGLPGNTEAFF TGTGCCAGCAGTCGGGGACTCCCAGGGAACACTGAAGCTTTCTTT
TRBJ2-5 TRBD2 . TRBV12-5 CASGGGGSRETQYF TGTGCTAGTGGCGGCGGGGGGTCCCGAGAGACCCAGTACTTC
TRBJ2-1 . few TRBV9 CASSASGYNEQFF TGTGCCAGCAGCGCAAGCGGCTACAATGAGCAGTTCTTC
TRBJ2-7 . . TRBV3-1 CASSLQLEQYF TGTGCCAGCAGCCTACAGCTCGAGCAGTACTTC
TRBJ2-7 . few TRBV7-9 CASSPDWQGFSYEQYF TGTGCCAGCAGCCCAGACTGGCAAGGGTTCTCCTACGAGCAGTACTTC
TRBJ1-2 . few TRBV5-1 CASSTETGGKYGYTF TGCGCCAGCAGCACCGAGACAGGCGGCAAGTATGGCTACACCTTC
TRBJ2-5 . many TRBV10-3 CAISESNKRETQYF TGTGCCATCAGTGAGTCGAATAAGCGGGAGACCCAGTACTTC
TRBJ2-7 . . TRBV20-1 CSARDRPGGTYEQYF TGCAGTGCTAGAGATCGGCCGGGCGGAACCTACGAGCAGTACTTC
TRBJ2-5 TRBD1 few TRBV3-1 CASRQRGQFQETQYF TGTGCCAGCAGGCAAAGGGGACAGTTCCAAGAGACCCAGTACTTC
TRBJ2-7 . many TRBV7-2 CASSLQMTYEQYF TGTGCCAGCAGTCTACAGATGACCTACGAGCAGTACTTC
TRBJ2-3 TRBD1 . TRBV7-6 CASRQGLADTQYF TGTGCCAGCCGACAGGGGTTAGCAGATACGCAGTATTTT